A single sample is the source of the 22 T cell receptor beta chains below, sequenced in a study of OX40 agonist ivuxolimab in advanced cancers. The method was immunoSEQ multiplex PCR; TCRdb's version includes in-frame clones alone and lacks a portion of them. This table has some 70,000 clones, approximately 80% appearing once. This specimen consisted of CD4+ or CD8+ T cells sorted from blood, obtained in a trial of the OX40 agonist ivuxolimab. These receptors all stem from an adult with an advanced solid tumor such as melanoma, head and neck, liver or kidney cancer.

The CDR3 is CASSLVGRGTNEKLFF. The CDR3, as DNA: TGCGCCAGCAGCTTGGTAGGGAGAGGGACTAATGAAAAACTGTTTTTT. The rearrangement links TRBV5-1 to TRBJ1-4; D ambiguous. The CDR3 covers 16 residues. Germline-derived CDR1 and CDR2 are SGHRS and YFSETQ. Trimming removed 0 bases at V and 2 bases at J, with 11 bases between.

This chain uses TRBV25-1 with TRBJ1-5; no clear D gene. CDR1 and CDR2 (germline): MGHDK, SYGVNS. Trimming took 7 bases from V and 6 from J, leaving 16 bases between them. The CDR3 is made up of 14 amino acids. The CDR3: CASMGNSPGQPQHF. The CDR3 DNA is TGTGCCAGCATGGGCAATTCCCCGGGTCAGCCCCAGCATTTT.

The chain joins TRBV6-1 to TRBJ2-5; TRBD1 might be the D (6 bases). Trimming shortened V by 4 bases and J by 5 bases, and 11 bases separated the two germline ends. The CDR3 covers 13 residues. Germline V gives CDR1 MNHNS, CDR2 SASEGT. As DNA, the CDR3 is TGTGCCAGCAGTGGGGGGCCGGGGGAGACCCAGTACTTC. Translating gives CASSGGPGETQYF.

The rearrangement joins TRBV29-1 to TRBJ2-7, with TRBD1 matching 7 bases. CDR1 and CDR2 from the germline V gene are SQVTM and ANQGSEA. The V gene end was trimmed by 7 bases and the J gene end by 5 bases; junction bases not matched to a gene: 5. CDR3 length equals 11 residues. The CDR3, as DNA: TGCAGCGCTACAGGGGCGGACGAGCAGTACTTC. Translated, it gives CSATGADEQYF.

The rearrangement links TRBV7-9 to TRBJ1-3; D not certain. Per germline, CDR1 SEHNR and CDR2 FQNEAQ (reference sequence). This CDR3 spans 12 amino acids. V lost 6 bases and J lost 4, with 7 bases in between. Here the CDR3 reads CASRLQGNTIYF. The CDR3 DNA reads TGTGCCAGCAGATTACAGGGAAACACCATATATTTT.

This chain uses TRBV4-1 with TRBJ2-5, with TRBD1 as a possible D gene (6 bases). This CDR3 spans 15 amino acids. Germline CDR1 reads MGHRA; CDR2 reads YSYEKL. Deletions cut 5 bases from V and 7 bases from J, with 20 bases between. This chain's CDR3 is CASSFITGSSWTQYF. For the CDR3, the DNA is TGCGCCAGCAGCTTCATAACAGGGTCATCATGGACCCAGTACTTC.

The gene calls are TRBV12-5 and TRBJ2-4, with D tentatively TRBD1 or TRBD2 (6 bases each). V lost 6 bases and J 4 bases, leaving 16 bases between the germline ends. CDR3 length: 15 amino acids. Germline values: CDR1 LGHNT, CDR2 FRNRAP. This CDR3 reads CASGLERGVKNIQYF. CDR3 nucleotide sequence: TGTGCTAGTGGACTCGAAAGGGGGGTAAAAAACATTCAGTACTTC.

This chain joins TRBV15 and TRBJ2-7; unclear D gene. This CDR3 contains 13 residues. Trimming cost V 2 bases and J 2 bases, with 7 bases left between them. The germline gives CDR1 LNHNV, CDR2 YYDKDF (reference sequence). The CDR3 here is CATSRIGTYEQYF. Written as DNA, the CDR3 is TGTGCCACCAGCAGAATAGGAACCTACGAGCAGTACTTC. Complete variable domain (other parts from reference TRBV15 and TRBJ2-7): DAMVIQNPRYQVTQFGKPVTLSCSQTLNHNVMYWYQQKSSQAPKLLFHYYDKDFNNEADTPDNFQSRRPNTSFCFLDIRSPGLGDTAMYLCATSRIGTYEQYFGPGTRLTVT.

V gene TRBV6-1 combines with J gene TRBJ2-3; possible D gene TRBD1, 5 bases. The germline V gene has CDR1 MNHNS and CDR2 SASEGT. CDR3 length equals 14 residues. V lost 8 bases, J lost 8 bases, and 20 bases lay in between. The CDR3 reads CASVTALKLGTQYF. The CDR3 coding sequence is TGTGCCAGCGTGACAGCCCTGAAGCTGGGTACGCAGTATTTT.

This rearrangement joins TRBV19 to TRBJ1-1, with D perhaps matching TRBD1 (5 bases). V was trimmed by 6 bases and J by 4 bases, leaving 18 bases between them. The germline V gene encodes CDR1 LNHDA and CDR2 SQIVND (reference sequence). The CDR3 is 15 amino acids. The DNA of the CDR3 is TGTGCCAGTAGAGGGGCGGGGTCGGTCGGCACTGAAGCTTTCTTT. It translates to CASRGAGSVGTEAFF. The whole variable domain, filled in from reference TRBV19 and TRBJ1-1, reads DGGITQSPKYLFRKEGQNVTLSCEQNLNHDAMYWYRQDPGQGLRLIYYSQIVNDFQKGDIAEGYSVSREKKESFPLTVTSAQKNPTAFYLCASRGAGSVGTEAFFGQGTRLTVV.

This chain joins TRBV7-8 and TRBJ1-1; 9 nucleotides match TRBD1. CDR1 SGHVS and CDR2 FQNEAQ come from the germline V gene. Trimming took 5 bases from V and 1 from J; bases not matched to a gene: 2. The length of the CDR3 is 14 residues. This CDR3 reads CASSQDRGNTEAFF. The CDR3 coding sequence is TGTGCCAGCAGCCAGGACAGGGGGAACACTGAAGCTTTCTTT.

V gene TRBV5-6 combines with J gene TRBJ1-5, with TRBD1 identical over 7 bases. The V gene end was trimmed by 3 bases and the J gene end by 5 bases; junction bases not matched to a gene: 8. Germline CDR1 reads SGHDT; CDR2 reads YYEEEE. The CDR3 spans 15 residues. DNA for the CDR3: TGTGCCAGCAGCTCTCAGGGGGTCGTTCATCAGCCCCAGCATTTT. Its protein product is CASSSQGVVHQPQHF.

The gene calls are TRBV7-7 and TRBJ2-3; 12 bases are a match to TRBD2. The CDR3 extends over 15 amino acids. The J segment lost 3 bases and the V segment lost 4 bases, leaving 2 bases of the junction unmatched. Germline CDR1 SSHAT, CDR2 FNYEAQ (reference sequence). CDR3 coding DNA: TGTGCCAGCAGCTACGGACTAGCGGGGACAGATACGCAGTATTTT. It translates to CASSYGLAGTDTQYF.

The CDR3 loop reads CASSDSGHPQETQYF. For the CDR3, the DNA is TGTGCCAGCAGTGACTCGGGACACCCCCAAGAGACCCAGTACTTC. The chain couples TRBV6-4 to TRBJ2-5; D possibly corresponds to TRBD1 (6 bases). Germline loops: CDR1 MRHNA, CDR2 SNTAGT. Trimming cost V 0 bases and J 1 base, with 9 bases left between them. This CDR3 is 15 amino acids long.

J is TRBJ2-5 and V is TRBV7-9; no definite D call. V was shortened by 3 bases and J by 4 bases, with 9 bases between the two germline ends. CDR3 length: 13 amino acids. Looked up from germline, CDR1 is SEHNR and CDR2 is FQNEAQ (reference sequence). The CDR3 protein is CASSLEVRETQYF. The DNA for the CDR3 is TGTGCCAGCAGCTTGGAAGTTCGAGAGACCCAGTACTTC. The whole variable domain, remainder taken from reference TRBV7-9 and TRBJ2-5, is DTGVSQNPRHKITKRGQNVTFRCDPISEHNRLYWYRQTLGQGPEFLTYFQNEAQLEKSRLLSDRFSAERPKGSFSTLEIQRTEQGDSAMYLCASSLEVRETQYFGPGTRLLVL.

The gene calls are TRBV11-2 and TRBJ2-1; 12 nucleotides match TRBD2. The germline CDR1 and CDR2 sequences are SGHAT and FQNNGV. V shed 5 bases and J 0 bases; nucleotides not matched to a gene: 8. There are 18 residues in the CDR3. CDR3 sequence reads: CASSPRTSGDYSYNEQFF. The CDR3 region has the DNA TGTGCCAGCAGCCCGCGGACTAGCGGGGACTACTCCTACAATGAGCAGTTCTTC.

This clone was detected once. The CDR3 region is CAISDPGRGLTYEQYF. In DNA, the CDR3 is TGTGCCATCAGTGACCCGGGCAGGGGGCTGACCTACGAGCAGTACTTC. V is TRBV10-3 and J is TRBJ2-7; 8 bases align to TRBD1. The CDR3 has 16 amino acids. Germline CDR1 reads ENHRY; CDR2 reads SYGVKD. The junction had 9 bases not matched to a gene; V was cut back by 3 bases and J by 2 bases.

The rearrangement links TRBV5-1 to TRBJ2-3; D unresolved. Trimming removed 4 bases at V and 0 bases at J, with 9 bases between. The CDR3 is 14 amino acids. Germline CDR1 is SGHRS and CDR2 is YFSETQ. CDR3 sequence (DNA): TGCGCCAGCAGCCAGACACTTAGCACAGATACGCAGTATTTT. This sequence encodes CASSQTLSTDTQYF.

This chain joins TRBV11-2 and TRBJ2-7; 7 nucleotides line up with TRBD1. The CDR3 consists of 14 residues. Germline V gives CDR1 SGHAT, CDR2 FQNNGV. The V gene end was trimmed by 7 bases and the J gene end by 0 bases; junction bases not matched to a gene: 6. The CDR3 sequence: CASTPGQTSYEQYF. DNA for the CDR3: TGTGCCAGCACACCGGGACAGACCTCCTACGAGCAGTACTTC. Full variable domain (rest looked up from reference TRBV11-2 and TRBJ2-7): EAGVAQSPRYKIIEKRQSVAFWCNPISGHATLYWYQQILGQGPKLLIQFQNNGVVDDSQLPKDRFSAERLKGVDSTLKIQPAKLEDSAVYLCASTPGQTSYEQYFGPGTRLTVT.

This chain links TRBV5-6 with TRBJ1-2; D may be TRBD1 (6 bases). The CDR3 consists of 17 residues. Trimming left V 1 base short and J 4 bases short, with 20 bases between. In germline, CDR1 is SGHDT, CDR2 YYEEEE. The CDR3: CASSLRALQGYGYGYTF. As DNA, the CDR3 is TGTGCCAGCAGCTTGAGGGCCCTTCAGGGGTACGGCTATGGCTACACCTTC.

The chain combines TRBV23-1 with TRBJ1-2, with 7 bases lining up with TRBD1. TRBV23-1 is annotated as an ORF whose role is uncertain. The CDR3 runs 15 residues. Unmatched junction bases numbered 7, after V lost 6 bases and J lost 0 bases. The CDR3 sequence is CASSLTGNANYGYTF. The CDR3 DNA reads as TGCGCCAGCAGCTTGACAGGGAACGCTAACTATGGCTACACCTTC.

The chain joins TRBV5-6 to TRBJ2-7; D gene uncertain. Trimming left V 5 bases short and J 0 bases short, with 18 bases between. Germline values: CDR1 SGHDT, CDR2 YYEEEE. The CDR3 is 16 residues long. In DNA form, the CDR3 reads TGTGCCAGCAGTCCCGCGGCCGGGCCAAGCTCCTACGAGCAGTACTTC. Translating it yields CASSPAAGPSSYEQYF.